Below are 24 T cell receptor beta chains sequenced from a single sample in a study of PD-1 blockade in classical Hodgkin lymphoma. Described time point: cycle 4 day 1 (C4D1), after 6 weeks of nivolumab. Relapse was seen in all patients after autologous stem cell transplantation, and brentuximab vedotin exposure was variable. The data were produced by immunoSEQ multiplex PCR, yet TCRdb's version contains in-frame clones alone and is incomplete. This sample has some 90,000 clones, with 65% to 85% found just once. This sample comprised peripheral blood mononuclear cells (PBMCs), obtained before the fourth cycle of nivolumab. Source of these receptors: a human donor with classical Hodgkin lymphoma.

The chain carries TRBV19 and TRBJ2-6; 10 bases map to TRBD2. The ends lost 5 bases at V and 4 bases at J; junction bases unmatched: 11. The CDR3 contains 18 residues. From germline, CDR1 is LNHDA and CDR2 SQIVND (reference sequence). CDR3 sequence reads: CASSGLAGVSYGANVLTF. In DNA form, the CDR3 reads TGTGCCAGTAGTGGCCTAGCGGGAGTCTCTTACGGGGCCAACGTCCTGACTTTC.

J is TRBJ1-3 and V is TRBV6-5; D possibly corresponds to TRBD1 (6 bases). Trimming took 5 bases from V and 8 from J, leaving 13 bases between them. The germline V gene encodes CDR1 MNHEY and CDR2 SVGAGI. The CDR3 has 13 residues. The CDR3 loop is CASSIIGGDTIYF. DNA for the CDR3: TGTGCCAGCAGTATAATAGGGGGAGACACCATATATTTT.

The chain is built from TRBV7-2 and TRBJ2-1; TRBD2 matches 9 bases. Germline trimming cut 2 bases from V and 5 bases from J; bases unmatched to any gene: 4. The CDR3 runs to 15 residues. From germline, CDR1 is SGHTA and CDR2 FQGNSA. The CDR3 DNA sequence: TGTGCCAGCAGCTTATCTGCGGGAGGGGACAATGAGCAGTTCTTC. This sequence encodes CASSLSAGGDNEQFF.

This chain links TRBV28 with TRBJ2-5; D is possibly TRBD1 (7 bases). CDR3 size: 12 residues. The V end lost 6 bases, the J end lost 5 bases, and 10 bases lay between the germline ends. The germline V gene encodes CDR1 MDHEN and CDR2 SYDVKM. The DNA of the CDR3 is TGTGCCAGCAGGGCAGGGGGGGAGACCCAGTACTTC. As protein: CASRAGGETQYF.

The V call is TRBV10-3, the J call TRBJ2-7; TRBD1 might be the D (5 bases). CDR1 is ENHRY and CDR2 is SYGVKD in the germline V gene. The ends were cut back, 0 bases at V and 0 bases at J, with 6 bases in the middle. The CDR3 has 14 residues. The CDR3 DNA is TGTGCCATCAGTGAGTCTGGGGCCTCCTACGAGCAGTACTTC. Protein sequence: CAISESGASYEQYF.

The CDR3 sequence is CASSRQASSYEQYF. Here the CDR3 DNA reads TGTGCCAGTAGTCGTCAGGCGAGCTCCTACGAGCAGTACTTC. The chain employs TRBV19 and TRBJ2-7; no firm D call. The V gene's germline CDR1 is LNHDA and CDR2 SQIVND (reference sequence). Trimming cost V 5 bases and J 0 bases, with 11 bases left between them. The CDR3 loop spans 14 amino acids.

This rearrangement joins TRBV5-6 to TRBJ1-1; tentative D call: TRBD1 (5 bases). The CDR3 loop spans 15 amino acids. Germline CDR1 reads SGHDT; CDR2 reads YYEEEE. Trimming shortened V by 3 bases and J by 3 bases, and 15 bases separated the two germline ends. DNA of the CDR3: TGTGCCAGCAGCTCCAGGACACTCTGGGACACTGAAGCTTTCTTT. It is translated as CASSSRTLWDTEAFF. Full variable domain (outside the CDR3, taken from reference TRBV5-6 and TRBJ1-1): DAGVTQSPTHLIKTRGQQVTLRCSPKSGHDTVSWYQQALGQGPQFIFQYYEEEERQRGNFPDRFSGHQFPNYSSELNVNALLLGDSALYLCASSSRTLWDTEAFFGQGTRLTVV.

The chain has TRBV6-5 and TRBJ1-2; D uncertain. With 5 bases removed from V and 8 bases from J, the gap between germline ends came to 6 bases. The CDR3 contains 10 residues. From germline, CDR1 is MNHEY and CDR2 SVGAGI. This CDR3 reads CASSAVGYTF. The CDR3 bases are TGTGCCAGCAGTGCGGTGGGCTACACCTTC.

The DNA of the CDR3 is TGTGTCAGAAGCTTAGTAGGACTAGCGGGAGTGTCGAATGAGCAGTTCTTC. Its protein product is CVRSLVGLAGVSNEQFF. The chain employs TRBV7-5 and TRBJ2-1; the table gives TRBD2 as D, unverified against the DNA. TRBV7-5 is a pseudogene segment. The CDR3 is made up of 17 amino acids.

The chain joins TRBV6-1 to TRBJ1-2, with D possibly being TRBD1 (5 bases). CDR1 is MNHNS and CDR2 is SASEGT in the germline V gene. This CDR3 is 14 amino acids long. Deletions cut 7 bases from V and 0 bases from J, with 12 bases between. The CDR3 sequence is CASMQGEANYGYTF. The CDR3 nucleotides read TGTGCCAGCATGCAAGGGGAAGCTAACTATGGCTACACCTTC.

This clone showed up just a few times. The V and J genes are TRBV10-3 and TRBJ1-5, with D perhaps TRBD1 (5 bases). There are 14 residues in the CDR3. Trimming shortened V by 2 bases and J by 6 bases, and 11 bases separated the two germline ends. The germline CDR1 and CDR2 sequences are ENHRY and SYGVKD. This CDR3 reads CAISEDSSSQPQHF. CDR3 DNA sequence: TGTGCCATCAGTGAGGACAGTTCGAGTCAGCCCCAGCATTTT.

J is TRBJ2-4 and V is TRBV18; the D is unclear. CDR3 size: 14 residues. Per the germline V gene, CDR1 is KGHSH and CDR2 is LQKENI. Trimming stripped 1 base from V and 8 bases from J, with 12 bases between. The CDR3 loop is CASSPLPSYDIQYF. The DNA of the CDR3 is TGTGCCAGCTCACCACTCCCTAGTTATGACATTCAGTACTTC.

The chain uses TRBV23-1 and TRBJ2-6, with 9 bases fitting TRBD1. TRBV23-1 is an ORF, with its function uncertain. The CDR3 sequence is 18 residues long. Trimming took 4 bases from V and 0 from J; bases not matched to a gene: 7. The CDR3, as DNA: TGCGCCAGCAGTCTCCGCCGGGACAGGGACTCTGGGGCCAACGTCCTGACTTTC. Its protein is CASSLRRDRDSGANVLTF.

The rearrangement joins TRBV2 to TRBJ2-3; 9 nucleotides line up with TRBD2. Germline CDR1 SNHLY, CDR2 FYNNEI. This CDR3 region has 15 residues. V gave up 4 bases and J gave up 6 bases; unmatched junction bases: 8. The DNA for the CDR3 is TGTGCCAGCAGTGGTGGGGCTAGCGGGACTGATACGCAGTATTTT. Its protein product is CASSGGASGTDTQYF.

The rearrangement links TRBV6-6 to TRBJ1-1; a possible D gene is TRBD1 (6 bases). The V gene's germline CDR1 is MNHNY and CDR2 SVGAGI (reference sequence). The CDR3 extends over 15 amino acids. Trimming took off 7 bases at V and 0 bases at J, with 15 bases between the two ends. The CDR3 DNA is TGTGCCAGCACCAACACAGGGCTGTTGAACACTGAAGCTTTCTTT. Translated: CASTNTGLLNTEAFF.

This clone appeared a few times. V gene TRBV7-2 combines with J gene TRBJ1-2; possible D gene TRBD1, 5 bases. Germline V gives CDR1 SGHTA, CDR2 FQGNSA. The V and J ends lost 5 bases and 4 bases respectively, with 26 bases between them. The CDR3 loop spans 18 amino acids. The CDR3 coding sequence is TGTGCCAGCAGCACTTTGGTGGGGGGGTTTGACAGAGCCTATGGCTACACCTTC. Translation: CASSTLVGGFDRAYGYTF.

The chain recombines TRBV5-4 with TRBJ2-2; no reliable D call. The CDR3 covers 12 residues. CDR1 is SGHNT and CDR2 is YYREEE in the germline V gene (reference sequence). Trimming shortened V by 1 base and J by 7 bases, and 5 bases separated the two germline ends. The CDR3, as DNA: TGTGCCAGCAGCTTGAGGGTCGGGGAGCTGTTTTTT. The encoded protein is CASSLRVGELFF.

J is TRBJ1-5 and V is TRBV10-1; TRBD1 is a possible D gene (6 bases). V lost 5 bases and J 7 bases, leaving 9 bases between the germline ends. There are 12 residues in the CDR3. Per the germline V gene, CDR1 is WNHNN and CDR2 is SYGVQD (reference sequence). The CDR3 nucleotides read TGCGCCAGCAGTACAGGGCCCCAGCCCCAGCATTTT. It specifies CASSTGPQPQHF.

This clone was found a few times. CDR3 loop: CASSPPRPGGYEQYF. The CDR3 DNA reads TGTGCCAGCAGCCCACCCCGGCCAGGGGGGTACGAGCAGTACTTC. V is TRBV7-9 and J is TRBJ2-7; D possibly corresponds to TRBD1 (7 bases). Between the trimmed V and J ends, which lost 5 bases and 4 bases, there was a span of 18 bases. Germline assignment: CDR1 SEHNR and CDR2 FQNEAQ (reference sequence). This CDR3 has 15 amino acids.

V is TRBV5-4 and J is TRBJ2-5, with 7 bases aligning to TRBD2. This CDR3 has 18 amino acids. J was trimmed by 2 bases and V by 2 bases; bases with no gene match: 15. Germline V gene lookup returns CDR1 SGHNT and CDR2 YYREEE (reference sequence). The CDR3 loop reads CASSFSRGGRSAQETQYF. DNA for the CDR3: TGTGCCAGCAGCTTTTCTCGGGGAGGGCGGTCGGCACAAGAGACCCAGTACTTC.

This chain uses TRBV7-8 with TRBJ2-7; D may be TRBD2 (5 bases). The CDR3 length is 14 residues. Trimming stripped 1 base from V and 0 bases from J, with 7 bases between. Germline loops: CDR1 SGHVS, CDR2 FQNEAQ. The CDR3 loop is CASSLERGSYEQYF. In DNA form, the CDR3 reads TGTGCCAGCAGCTTAGAACGGGGCTCCTACGAGCAGTACTTC.

The CDR3 DNA sequence: TGTGCCAGCAGCAGGGGGTTCGGCACCGGGGAGCTGTTTTTT. Its translation: CASSRGFGTGELFF. V is TRBV6-5 and J is TRBJ2-2; TRBD1 matches 7 bases. CDR3 length equals 14 residues. V lost 6 bases, J lost 4 bases, and 5 bases stayed unmatched. Germline loops: CDR1 MNHEY, CDR2 SVGAGI.

The rearrangement links TRBV30 to TRBJ1-2; D is ambiguous. CDR1 is GTSNPN, CDR2 SVGIG, per germline (reference sequence). The CDR3 runs to 12 residues. Trimming removed 1 base at V and 4 bases at J, with 7 bases between. This CDR3 reads CAWSGGIYGYTF. The CDR3 DNA reads TGTGCCTGGAGTGGAGGGATCTATGGCTACACCTTC.

The chain couples TRBV19 to TRBJ2-2; the match to TRBD2 covers 10 bases. Losses at the gene ends were 2 bases for V and 6 bases for J; bases not matched to a gene: 6. Germline-derived CDR1 and CDR2 are LNHDA and SQIVND (reference sequence). CDR3 length: 16 residues. CDR3 coding DNA: TGTGCCAGTAGTATACTAGCGGGAGTGGGCGCCGGGGAGCTGTTTTTT. This sequence encodes CASSILAGVGAGELFF.